This T cell receptor beta chain was profiled in a study of radiation and T cells in renal cell carcinoma. Time point indicated: baseline pretreatment blood. This sample's treatment: 15 Gy SBRT to primary tumor, nephrectomy 4 weeks later. After SBRT, blood was collected at 2 and 4 weeks, plus baseline. Germline lookup yields CDR1 MNHNY and CDR2 SVGAGI (reference sequence). The CDR3 contains 15 residues. V dropped 0 bases and J dropped 4 bases, with 9 bases sitting between them. Measured with immunoSEQ multiplex PCR; TCRdb has only the in-frame clones, and not every one. The data hold 70,000 to 100,000 clones, with about 79% observed a single time.

The V gene is TRBV6-6, the J gene TRBJ2-2; D may be TRBD1 (5 bases). This receptor was identified in a man aged 55-75 years with renal cell carcinoma. The specimen was blood, collected from a patient whose treatment included radiotherapy and nephrectomy. Here the CDR3 DNA reads TGTGCCAGCAGTTACTCGACTGGGGCCACCGGGGAGCTGTTTTTT. Encoded protein: CASSYSTGATGELFF.